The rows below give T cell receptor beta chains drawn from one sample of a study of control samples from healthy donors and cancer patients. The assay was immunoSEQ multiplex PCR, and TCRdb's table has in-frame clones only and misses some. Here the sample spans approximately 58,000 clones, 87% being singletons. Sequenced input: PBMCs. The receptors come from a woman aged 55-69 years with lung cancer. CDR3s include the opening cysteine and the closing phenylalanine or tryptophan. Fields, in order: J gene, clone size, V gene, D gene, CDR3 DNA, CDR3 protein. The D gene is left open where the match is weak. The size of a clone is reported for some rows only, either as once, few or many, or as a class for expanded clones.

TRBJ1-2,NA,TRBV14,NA,TGTGCCAGCAGCCAACACCCCAGCGGTGGCTACACCTTC,CASSQHPSGGYTF
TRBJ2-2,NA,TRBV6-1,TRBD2,TGTGCCAGCAGTGAGAGTAGCGGGGCAGGCGGGGAGCTGTTTTTT,CASSESSGAGGELFF
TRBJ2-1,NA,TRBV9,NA,TGTGCCAGCAGCTCAATGGGGGAATACTACAATGAGCAGTTCTTC,CASSSMGEYYNEQFF
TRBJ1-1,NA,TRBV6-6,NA,TGTGCCAGCAGTTACTCGGGGATGGAGAACACTGAAGCTTTCTTT,CASSYSGMENTEAFF
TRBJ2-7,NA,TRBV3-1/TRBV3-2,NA,TGTGCCAGCAGCCAAGCCCGGACAGACTACGAGCAGTACTTC,CASSQARTDYEQYF
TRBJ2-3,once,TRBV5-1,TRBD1,TGCGCCAGCAGCCAACAGGGGGCCACAGATACGCAGTATTTT,CASSQQGATDTQYF
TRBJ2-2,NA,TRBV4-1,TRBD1,TGCGCCAGCAGCCACCTAACCGGGGACAGTACCGGGGAGCTGTTTTTT,CASSHLTGDSTGELFF
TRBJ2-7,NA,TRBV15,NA,TGTGCCACCAGCCGCGAGCGGGTCTACTCCTACGAGCAGTACTTC,CATSRERVYSYEQYF
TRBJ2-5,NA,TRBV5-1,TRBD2,TGCGCCAGCAGCTTGACTAGCGGGAGAGAGACCCAGTACTTC,CASSLTSGRETQYF
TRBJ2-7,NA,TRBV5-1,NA,TGCGCCAGCAGCTTGGCCGCCCTCTACGAGCAGTACTTC,CASSLAALYEQYF
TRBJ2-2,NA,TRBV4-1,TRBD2,TGCGCCAGCAGCCTAAGGACTAGCGGGAGTTCAAGCGGCGGGGAGCTGTTTTTT,CASSLRTSGSSSGGELFF
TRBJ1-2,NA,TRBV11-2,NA,TGTGCCAGCAGCTTAGATACCTCGCGGGGAGTCAACTATGGCTACACCTTC,CASSLDTSRGVNYGYTF
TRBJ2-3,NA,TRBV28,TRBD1,TGTGCCAGCAGTTTTTCTCGCCGGACAGGGGTCGGCACAGATACGCAGTATTTT,CASSFSRRTGVGTDTQYF
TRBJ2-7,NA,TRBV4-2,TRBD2,TGTGCCAGCAGCCAAGGCCGGGAGGTCTACGAGCAGTACTTC,CASSQGREVYEQYF
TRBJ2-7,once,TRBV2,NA,TGTGCCAGCAGTCGGACGGAAGAGATCTACGAGCAGTACTTC,CASSRTEEIYEQYF
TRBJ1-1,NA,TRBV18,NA,TGTGCCAGCTCCATCCGGCAGGGGTGGGACACTGAAGCTTTCTTT,CASSIRQGWDTEAFF
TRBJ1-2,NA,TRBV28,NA,TGTGCCAGCAGTTACGGGTTCTATGGCTACACCTTC,CASSYGFYGYTF
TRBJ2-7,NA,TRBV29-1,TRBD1,TGCAGCGTAAAGACAGGGCTCTTTTACGAGCAGTACTTC,CSVKTGLFYEQYF
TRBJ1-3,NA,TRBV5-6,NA,TGTGCCAGCAGACTAAGGGGGACCGGGCTCTCTGGAAACACCATATATTTT,CASRLRGTGLSGNTIYF
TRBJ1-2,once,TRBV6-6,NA,TGTGCCAGCAGTTACTCGGGGGAGGGGGGCTACACCTTC,CASSYSGEGGYTF
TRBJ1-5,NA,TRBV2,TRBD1,TGTGCCAGCAGCGCGACAGGGGGACATCAGCCCCAGCATTTT,CASSATGGHQPQHF
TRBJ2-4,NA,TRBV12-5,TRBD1,TGTGCTAGTGCCCAGACAGGGGTAGACATTCAGTACTTC,CASAQTGVDIQYF
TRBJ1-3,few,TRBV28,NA,TGTGCCAGCACCTCCGGGACTGGAAACACCATATATTTT,CASTSGTGNTIYF
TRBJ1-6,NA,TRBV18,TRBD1,TGTGCCAGCTCACCTACAGGGGGCTCGAACGCCTCACCCCTCCACTTT,CASSPTGGSNASPLHF
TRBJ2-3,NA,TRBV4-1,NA,TGCGCCAGCAGCCCCACAGGGATAAGCACAGATACGCAGTATTTT,CASSPTGISTDTQYF
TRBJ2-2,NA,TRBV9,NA,TGTGCCAGCAGCGTAAGGGGCACCGGGGAGCTGTTTTTT,CASSVRGTGELFF
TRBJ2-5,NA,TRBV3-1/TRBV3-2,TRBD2,TGTGCCAGCAGCCAACAAGCGGGAGTTGGTGAGACCCAGTACTTC,CASSQQAGVGETQYF
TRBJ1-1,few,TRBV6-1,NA,TGTGCCAGCAGTGAACAGTCAAACACTGAAGCTTTCTTT,CASSEQSNTEAFF
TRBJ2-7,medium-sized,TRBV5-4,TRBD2,TGTGCCAGCAGCTTTGGGGTCCCGCGGGAGGGCCTCGAGCAGTACTTC,CASSFGVPREGLEQYF
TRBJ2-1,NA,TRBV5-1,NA,TGCGCCAGCAGCTCCACCCAAGGTGGCAATGAGCAGTTCTTC,CASSSTQGGNEQFF
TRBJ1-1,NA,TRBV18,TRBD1,TGTGCCAGCTCCCCACCGGGACAGGGCGGAACTGAAGCTTTCTTT,CASSPPGQGGTEAFF
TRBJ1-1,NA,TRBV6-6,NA,TGTGCCAGCAGTTACATCACGGGCGCTGAAGCTTTCTTT,CASSYITGAEAFF
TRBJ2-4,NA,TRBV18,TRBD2,TGTGCCAGCTCGCGACAGACTAGCGGGGCAGCCAAAAACATTCAGTACTTC,CASSRQTSGAAKNIQYF
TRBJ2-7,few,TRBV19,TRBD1,TGTGCCAGTAGCACGACCGACAGGGCAGGCGAGCAGTACTTC,CASSTTDRAGEQYF
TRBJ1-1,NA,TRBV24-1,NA,TGTGCCACCAGTGGTGGGGTGAACACTGAAGCTTTCTTT,CATSGGVNTEAFF
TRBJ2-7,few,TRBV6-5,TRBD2,TGTGCCAGCAGCTTTAGCGGGGGTTACGAGCAGTACTTC,CASSFSGGYEQYF
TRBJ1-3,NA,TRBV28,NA,TGTGCCAGCAGTTCCGTCTCTATGACCGGAAACACCATATATTTT,CASSSVSMTGNTIYF
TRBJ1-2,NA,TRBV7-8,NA,TGTGCCAGCAGCGTACAGGGCTATGGCTACACCTTC,CASSVQGYGYTF
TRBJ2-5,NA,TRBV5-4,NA,TGTGCCAGCAGCCCCCGGGACGGCCAAGAGACCCAGTACTTC,CASSPRDGQETQYF
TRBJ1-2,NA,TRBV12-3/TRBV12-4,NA,TGTGCCAGCGGGGCCCTTAACCACTATGGCTACACCTTC,CASGALNHYGYTF
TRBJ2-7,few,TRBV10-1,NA,TGCGCCAGCAGTAGAGGCGTCGGAACCTACGAGCAGTACTTC,CASSRGVGTYEQYF
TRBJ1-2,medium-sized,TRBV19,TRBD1,TGTGCCAGTAGTGACAGGGGGGAGAATGGCTACACCTTC,CASSDRGENGYTF
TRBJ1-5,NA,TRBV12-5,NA,TGTGCTAGTGGTTTGTTCCAGCCCCAGCATTTT,CASGLFQPQHF
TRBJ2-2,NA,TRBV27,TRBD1,TGTGCCAGCAGTTTGGGGGACAGGGTAGGGACCGGGGAGCTGTTTTTT,CASSLGDRVGTGELFF
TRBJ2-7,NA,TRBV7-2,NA,TGTGCCAGCAGCTTCTCGTACGAGCAGTACTTC,CASSFSYEQYF
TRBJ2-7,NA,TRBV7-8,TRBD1,TGTGCCAGCAGCTTCGACAGGGGGGACGAGCAGTACTTC,CASSFDRGDEQYF
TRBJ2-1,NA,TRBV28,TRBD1,TGTGCCAGCAGCACTTCTTACAGGGGGCGCTTGCATGAGCAGTTCTTC,CASSTSYRGRLHEQFF
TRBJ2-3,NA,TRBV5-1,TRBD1,TGCGCCAGCAGCAGGGACAGGGATTACACAGATACGCAGTATTTT,CASSRDRDYTDTQYF
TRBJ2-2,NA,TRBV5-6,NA,TGTGCCAGCAGCTTGGGTTGGGGTAGCGCGAACACCGGGGAGCTGTTTTTT,CASSLGWGSANTGELFF
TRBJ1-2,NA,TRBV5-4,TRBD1,TGTGCCAGCAGCAGGGTGGGGACAGGGGATGGCTACACCTTC,CASSRVGTGDGYTF
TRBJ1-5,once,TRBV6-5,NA,TGTGCCAGCAGTTACACACAGGGTACCAATCAGCCCCAGCATTTT,CASSYTQGTNQPQHF
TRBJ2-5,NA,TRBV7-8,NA,TGTGCCAGCAGCTTCGGACGTCTAGGAGGCCAAGAGACCCAGTACTTC,CASSFGRLGGQETQYF
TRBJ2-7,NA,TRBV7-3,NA,TGTGCCAGCAGCCGAAAATATACTGGCCGAACCTACGAGCAGTACTTC,CASSRKYTGRTYEQYF
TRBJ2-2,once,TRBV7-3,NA,TGTGCCAGCAGCTTATTATCTCCAGGGGTAGGCGGGGAGCTGTTTTTT,CASSLLSPGVGGELFF
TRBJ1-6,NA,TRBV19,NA,TGTGCCAGTAGGCGAGGGGCAGGGTCACCCCTCCACTTT,CASRRGAGSPLHF
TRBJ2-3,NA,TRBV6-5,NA,TGTGCCAGCAGTTACTCTCGGGAGACAGATACGCAGTATTTT,CASSYSRETDTQYF
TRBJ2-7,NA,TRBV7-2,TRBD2,TGTGCCAGCAGCTTAGCTAGCGGGAGGACCTACGAGCAGTACTTC,CASSLASGRTYEQYF
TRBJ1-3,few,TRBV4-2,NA,TGTGCCAGCAGCCAAGATCTCCTCGGACCTAGTTCCCCCTCTGGAAACACCATATATTTT,CASSQDLLGPSSPSGNTIYF
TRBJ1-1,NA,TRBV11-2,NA,TGTGCCAGCAGCTCCTGGACCTGGAACACTGAAGCTTTCTTT,CASSSWTWNTEAFF
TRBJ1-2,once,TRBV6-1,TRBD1,TGTGCCAGCAGTGCTCTATGGACAGGGGGCGGCTATGGCTACACCTTC,CASSALWTGGGYGYTF